This TCR beta chain is from a study of blood T cell repertoires in COVID-19. Overall study context: In each case, the material was cDNA or gDNA derived from T cells, B-cell-depleted T cells, or PBMCs.

Under the authors' procedure: Quantification of nucleated cells was approximated via reference gene primer amplification. Profiling relied on immunoSEQ multiplex PCR, and the TCRdb table lists in-frame clones only, not all of them. V and J calls plus clone size are reproduced from that table; the DNA served to infer D and trimming. The sample holds more than 60,000 clones; 86% are singletons and the top ten take approximately 5.8%. The sequenced sample was peripheral blood. The sequence came from a man aged 80 or over with COVID-19, enrolled during active disease.

CDR3: CASSPPGSLYEKLFF. CDR3 DNA sequence: TGTGCCAGCAGCCCTCCCGGTTCATTGTATGAAAAACTGTTTTTT. The V call is TRBV3-1 (or the pseudogene TRBV3-2), the J call TRBJ1-4; no reliable D call. CDR3 length: 15 amino acids. V was shortened by 4 bases and J by 6 bases, with 15 bases between the two germline ends. CDR1 is LGHDT, CDR2 YNNKEL, per germline (reference sequence).